The 21 T cell receptor beta chains listed next were all sequenced from one sample in a study of blood T cells in healthy people across ages. Alongside a J-beta primer mix, a sample-barcoded 5' primer served in a second PCR lasting about 7 to 12 cycles. From the 5' RACE reads, TCRdb called clonotypes with MiXCR, one entry per CDR3 protein. The table lists about 1,400,000 distinct CDR3 sequences, 42% of them singletons. Sequenced sample: blood. The receptors here all came from a woman aged 18-30 years in good health.

This clonotype was counted only a few times. The rearrangement joins TRBV20-1 to TRBJ1-1; the D is unclear. Germline V gene data show CDR1 as DFQATT and CDR2 as SNEGSKA (reference sequence). The CDR3 totals 13 residues. Trimming removed 6 bases from V and 5 bases from J, with 16 bases in between. The CDR3 region is CSAPGGARTEAFF. The CDR3 DNA follows: TGCAGTGCCCCAGGTGGCGCGAGAACTGAAGCTTTCTTT.

This clonotype appeared a few times. The rearrangement links TRBV7-9 to TRBJ2-7, with 7 bases that match TRBD1. The CDR3 has 16 residues. The ends lost 5 bases at V and 0 bases at J; junction bases unmatched: 10. From germline, CDR1 is SEHNR and CDR2 FQNEAQ (reference sequence). The CDR3 protein is CASSPQGTLVSYEQYF. Written as DNA, the CDR3 is TGTGCCAGCAGCCCACAGGGGACGTTAGTCTCCTACGAGCAGTACTTC. Full variable domain (rest looked up from reference TRBV7-9 and TRBJ2-7): DTGVSQNPRHKITKRGQNVTFRCDPISEHNRLYWYRQTLGQGPEFLTYFQNEAQLEKSRLLSDRFSAERPKGSFSTLEIQRTEQGDSAMYLCASSPQGTLVSYEQYFGPGTRLTVT.

This chain connects TRBV7-3 to TRBJ2-3, with 12 bases identical to TRBD2. The CDR3 sequence is 18 residues long. Germline CDR1 SGHTA, CDR2 FQGTGA. The trim removed 5 bases at V and 1 base at J, leaving 10 bases unmatched. The CDR3 reads CASSPMTSGGPCTDTQYF. CDR3 nucleotides: TGTGCCAGCAGCCCCATGACTAGCGGGGGACCCTGCACAGATACGCAGTATTTT.

In its sample, this clonotype was seen a few times. This sequence joins TRBV2 and TRBJ2-3; maybe TRBD2 (5 bases). In germline, CDR1 is SNHLY, CDR2 FYNNEI. The CDR3 covers 16 residues. V was clipped by 0 bases and J by 5 bases, with 15 bases between them. The CDR3 nucleotides are TGTGCCAGCAGTGAAGCGGACTTAACCGGGGTAGATACGCAGTATTTT. It yields the protein CASSEADLTGVDTQYF.

This clonotype has just a few counts. The gene calls are TRBV20-1 and TRBJ1-2; D gene ambiguous. This CDR3 is built from 13 residues. Deletions cut 0 bases from V and 8 bases from J, with 13 bases between. Germline CDR1 reads DFQATT; CDR2 reads SNEGSKA (reference sequence). CDR3: CSARDQAVHGYTF. The DNA for the CDR3 is TGCAGTGCTAGAGATCAGGCGGTCCACGGCTACACCTTC.

The chain recombines TRBV11-2 with TRBJ2-3; 7 nucleotides align to TRBD2. The germline V gene encodes CDR1 SGHAT and CDR2 FQNNGV. The CDR3 runs to 16 residues. V shed 7 bases, J shed 5 bases, and the junction held 15 bases outside the gene matches. DNA for the CDR3: TGTGCCAGCACCCCGGTTGGGCGGGAGCCGATAGATACGCAGTATTTT. The encoded protein is CASTPVGREPIDTQYF.

This clonotype has a handful of counts. The rearrangement links TRBV4-2 to TRBJ1-1; D is ambiguous. The germline V gene encodes CDR1 LGHNA and CDR2 YNFKEQ. V was clipped by 0 bases and J by 1 base, with 6 bases between them. The CDR3 is made up of 14 amino acids. For the CDR3, the DNA is TGTGCCAGCAGCCAAGATTGGGAGAACACTGAAGCTTTCTTT. Translated, it gives CASSQDWENTEAFF.

The rearrangement uses TRBV20-1 and TRBJ1-2; D is unclear. The CDR3 has 14 amino acids. Germline CDR1 and CDR2: DFQATT and SNEGSKA (reference sequence). V shed 2 bases and J shed 5 bases, with 15 bases lying between them. Here the CDR3 DNA reads TGCAGTGCTAGAAGAAGAGCGGGTAATTATGGCTACACCTTC. It yields the protein CSARRRAGNYGYTF.

The V and J genes are TRBV19 and TRBJ2-5; 9 positions match TRBD1. CDR3 length: 15 amino acids. Unmatched junction bases numbered 10, after V lost 0 bases and J lost 11 bases. Germline lookup yields CDR1 LNHDA and CDR2 SQIVND (reference sequence). This CDR3 reads CASSIDGTGPSTQYF. The CDR3 bases are TGTGCCAGTAGTATAGACGGGACAGGGCCCTCTACGCAGTACTTC.

This clonotype occurred once. The CDR3 sequence is CASSLERAFTDTQYF. Written as DNA, the CDR3 is TGTGCCAGCAGTTTGGAAAGAGCGTTCACAGATACGCAGTATTTT. The genes are TRBV28 and TRBJ2-3; D gene ambiguous. V was clipped by 3 bases and J by 2 bases, with 12 bases between them. The CDR3 has 15 amino acids. The germline V gene has CDR1 MDHEN and CDR2 SYDVKM.

This clonotype turned up a few times. This chain joins TRBV5-4 and TRBJ1-5, with no clear D. Germline CDR1 is SGHNT and CDR2 is YYREEE (reference sequence). The V end was cut by 2 bases, the J end by 0 bases, with 18 bases between. The CDR3 has 18 amino acids. CDR3 loop: CASSFSTTADNSNQPQHF. DNA of the CDR3: TGTGCCAGCAGCTTTTCAACAACAGCCGATAATAGCAATCAGCCCCAGCATTTT.

J is TRBJ1-2 and V is TRBV30; D is uncertain. Trimming pared 0 bases from V and 4 bases from J, leaving 9 bases between. The CDR3 runs 13 residues. CDR1 is GTSNPN and CDR2 is SVGIG in the germline V gene (reference sequence). The CDR3 coding sequence is TGTGCCTGGAGTGTACCGGTGTCCTATGGCTACACCTTC. Translation gives CAWSVPVSYGYTF. Variable domain in full (rest from reference TRBV30 and TRBJ1-2): SQTIHQWPATLVQPVGSPLSLECTVEGTSNPNLYWYRQAAGRGLQLLFYSVGIGQISSEVPQNLSASRPQDRQFILSSKKLLLSDSGFYLCAWSVPVSYGYTFGSGTRLTVV.

The chain uses TRBV11-2 and TRBJ1-1; D uncertain. V lost 8 bases and J lost 7, with 14 bases in between. The CDR3 runs 12 residues. CDR1 and CDR2 (germline): SGHAT, FQNNGV. The CDR3 here is CASGPYRHEAFF. DNA of the CDR3: TGTGCCAGCGGTCCCTATAGACATGAAGCTTTCTTT.

This clonotype has a handful of counts. The chain is built from TRBV2 and TRBJ1-1, with D tentatively TRBD1 (6 bases). This CDR3 comprises 18 residues. Germline CDR1 is SNHLY and CDR2 is FYNNEI. Trimming cost V 0 bases and J 1 base, with 18 bases left between them. The CDR3: CASSEAPNAGARNTEAFF. CDR3 nucleotide sequence: TGTGCCAGCAGTGAAGCCCCAAATGCAGGGGCCAGGAACACTGAAGCTTTCTTT.

The rearrangement uses TRBV4-1 and TRBJ2-1; maybe TRBD2 (6 bases). The CDR3 has 19 residues. Germline values: CDR1 MGHRA, CDR2 YSYEKL. Trimming stripped 0 bases from V and 7 bases from J, with 25 bases between. CDR3 nucleotide sequence: TGCGCCAGCAGCCAAGAGCGATTCCCTAGACGTGGCGGGGCGAATGAGCAGTTCTTC. Encoded protein: CASSQERFPRRGGANEQFF.

V gene TRBV5-1 combines with J gene TRBJ2-7; D might be TRBD2 (5 bases). The CDR3 is 15 residues long. Germline assignment: CDR1 SGHRS and CDR2 YFSETQ. The ends were cut back, 0 bases at V and 5 bases at J, with 15 bases in the middle. CDR3 protein: CASSLAGEIRHEQYF. The CDR3, as DNA: TGCGCCAGCAGCTTGGCCGGGGAAATCAGGCACGAGCAGTACTTC.

The V call is TRBV9, the J call TRBJ1-6, with D unclear. Germline V lookup: CDR1 SGDLS, CDR2 YYNGEE. V dropped 5 bases and J dropped 7 bases, with 19 bases sitting between them. The CDR3 contains 16 residues. DNA for the CDR3: TGTGCCAGCAGTGCGTTGAGGACGCCGGGAAATTCACCCCTCCACTTT. This translates into CASSALRTPGNSPLHF.

The rearrangement uses TRBV27 and TRBJ1-4; no reliable D call. CDR3 length: 14 amino acids. V gave up 3 bases and J gave up 5 bases, with 10 bases separating them. Per germline, CDR1 MNHEY and CDR2 SMNVEV (reference sequence). The CDR3 protein is CASSLTPRNEKLFF. The DNA for the CDR3 is TGTGCCAGCAGTTTGACTCCACGAAATGAAAAACTGTTTTTT.

This clonotype was seen more than once but under ten times. The chain couples TRBV7-2 to TRBJ2-6; D is uncertain. This CDR3 is 15 amino acids long. V lost 5 bases and J 1 base, leaving 9 bases between the germline ends. Germline assignment: CDR1 SGHTA and CDR2 FQGNSA. The CDR3 loop is CASSGRVSGANVLTF. CDR3 sequence (DNA): TGTGCCAGCAGCGGACGGGTTTCTGGGGCCAACGTCCTGACTTTC.

This clonotype showed up just a few times. V and J are TRBV10-2 and TRBJ2-7, with D possibly matching TRBD1 (6 bases). This CDR3 region has 13 residues. Germline CDR1 WSHSY, CDR2 SAAADI. Trimming removed 7 bases at V and 0 bases at J, with 10 bases between. DNA for the CDR3: TGCGCCAGCAACAGCAGGGGCTCCTACGAGCAGTACTTC. It specifies CASNSRGSYEQYF.

The V gene is TRBV12-3 or TRBV12-4, the J gene TRBJ2-5, with D possibly being TRBD2 (5 bases). V was cut by 1 base and J by 7 bases, with 13 bases left in between. The CDR3 runs 14 residues. The CDR3: CASSLGASRGTQYF. Written as DNA, the CDR3 is TGTGCCAGCAGTTTAGGGGCGTCCCGGGGGACCCAGTACTTC.